This T cell receptor beta chain was sequenced for a study of OX40 agonist ivuxolimab in advanced cancers. TCRdb's copy holds only in-frame clones and misses some; the assay was immunoSEQ multiplex PCR. The sample consists of about 7,000 clones, 76% of them appearing once. Trimming at V came to 8 bases and at J to 5 bases, leaving 18 bases not matched to a gene. The CDR3 contains 17 residues. CDR1 is SEHNR and CDR2 is FQNEAQ in the germline V gene (reference sequence). The sequence came from an adult with an advanced solid tumor such as melanoma, head and neck, liver or kidney cancer. The specimen comprised CD4+ or CD8+ T cells sorted from blood, sampled in a trial of the OX40 agonist ivuxolimab. The rearrangement links TRBV7-9 to TRBJ2-7; 10 nucleotides match TRBD2. The chain's CDR3 is CASALYTGLAGAHEQYF. Written as DNA, the CDR3 is TGTGCCAGCGCCTTATACACTGGGCTAGCGGGAGCCCACGAGCAGTACTTC.